The next 27 T cell receptor beta chains were all read from a single sample in a study of cytomegalovirus exposure and HLA in healthy donors. PCR used 60 Vbeta primers and 13 Jbeta primers. Here immunoSEQ multiplex PCR was the method, and the copy in TCRdb shows in-frame clones only, minus some. The table shows about 63,000 clones, with roughly 70% occurring only once. The source material was PBMCs. The receptors stem from a man aged 50 or older in good health and CMV-seropositive.

This clone was counted once. The rearrangement uses TRBV10-3 and TRBJ2-7; D is perhaps TRBD1 (6 bases). The germline V and J ends were trimmed by 6 bases and 3 bases, with 9 bases remaining between them. The CDR3 extends over 12 amino acids. CDR1 and CDR2 from the germline V gene are ENHRY and SYGVKD. CDR3 DNA sequence: TGTGCCATCAGACAGGGTGGCTACGAGCAGTACTTC. This encodes CAIRQGGYEQYF.

The chain joins TRBV18 to TRBJ1-6; 11 bases agree with TRBD1. This CDR3 has 15 amino acids. The V segment lost 6 bases and the J segment 11 bases; nucleotides outside the gene matches: 9. The germline V gene has CDR1 KGHSH and CDR2 LQKENI. CDR3 sequence reads: CASSYGQGAAAPLHF. The CDR3 DNA reads as TGTGCCAGCTCTTATGGACAGGGGGCAGCGGCACCCCTCCACTTT. The full variable domain, with the rest looked up from reference TRBV18 and TRBJ1-6, is NAGVMQNPRHLVRRRGQEARLRCSPMKGHSHVYWYRQLPEEGLKFMVYLQKENIIDESGMPKERFSAEFPKEGPSILRIQQVVRGDSAAYFCASSYGQGAAAPLHFGNGTRLTVT.

The rearrangement uses TRBV5-6 and TRBJ2-3, with D unresolved. The CDR3 has 15 amino acids. Trimming shortened V by 1 base and J by 2 bases, and 11 bases separated the two germline ends. Germline CDR1 reads SGHDT; CDR2 reads YYEEEE. CDR3 coding DNA: TGTGCCAGCAGCTTGTGGCAGGTTCTCACAGATACGCAGTATTTT. The encoded protein is CASSLWQVLTDTQYF.

The genes are TRBV30 and TRBJ2-3; D unresolved. Per germline, CDR1 GTSNPN and CDR2 SVGIG (reference sequence). The CDR3 extends over 13 amino acids. Trimming pared 2 bases from V and 3 bases from J, leaving 9 bases between. The CDR3 DNA sequence: TGTGCCTGGAGTAAACCGGTTACAGATACGCAGTATTTT. Its translation is CAWSKPVTDTQYF.

The rearrangement links TRBV5-5 to TRBJ1-2; D might be TRBD1 (6 bases). Germline CDR1 is SGHKS and CDR2 is YYEKEE (reference sequence). V shed 3 bases and J shed 6 bases, with 21 bases lying between them. This CDR3 comprises 16 residues. The CDR3: CASSSLDSGAGDGYTF. CDR3 DNA sequence: TGTGCCAGCAGCTCCTTAGACTCAGGGGCCGGGGATGGCTACACCTTC.

The V gene is TRBV30, the J gene TRBJ1-1; 7 nucleotides match TRBD1. After removal of 2 bases from V and 11 bases from J, the junction contained 5 bases not matched to a gene. Germline-derived CDR1 and CDR2 are GTSNPN and SVGIG (reference sequence). This CDR3 region has 11 residues. The CDR3: CAWSPRGRAFF. The CDR3 DNA follows: TGTGCCTGGAGTCCGAGGGGGCGGGCTTTCTTT.

This clone was picked up one time. CDR3 sequence (DNA): TGTGCCAGCAGCCCTGGGGGTAGCGGGGGGGCAAAAGATACGCAGTATTTT. Translating it yields CASSPGGSGGAKDTQYF. V gene TRBV7-2 combines with J gene TRBJ2-3, with 11 nucleotides matching TRBD2. V lost 5 bases to trimming and J lost 5 bases; unmatched junction nucleotides: 12. The CDR3 contains 17 residues. Germline CDR1 is SGHTA and CDR2 is FQGNSA.

The rearrangement uses TRBV10-3 and TRBJ1-3; D possibly corresponds to TRBD1 (5 bases). V shed 5 bases and J shed 4 bases, with 15 bases lying between them. This CDR3 spans 15 amino acids. Germline V gene data show CDR1 as ENHRY and CDR2 as SYGVKD. The CDR3 here is CAISSPGGSGNTIYF. The DNA for the CDR3 is TGTGCCATCAGTTCCCCCGGGGGTTCGGGAAACACCATATATTTT.

This clone has a handful of counts. This chain connects TRBV7-8 to TRBJ2-1, with 8 bases that match TRBD2. The V gene's germline CDR1 is SGHVS and CDR2 FQNEAQ. This CDR3 is 16 amino acids long. V trimming: 6 bases; J trimming: 2 bases; junction bases outside the gene matches: 9. The DNA of the CDR3 is TGTGCCAGCAGGCCATCGGTTAGCGGGACCTACAATGAGCAGTTCTTC. It is translated as CASRPSVSGTYNEQFF.

The chain recombines TRBV30 with TRBJ1-5; 10 bases map to TRBD1. The CDR3 runs 15 residues. Germline V lookup: CDR1 GTSNPN, CDR2 SVGIG (reference sequence). V trimming: 5 bases; J trimming: 0 bases; junction bases outside the gene matches: 4. CDR3 sequence (DNA): TGTGCCTGGGACAGGGGGCTAGGTAGCAATCAGCCCCAGCATTTT. It specifies CAWDRGLGSNQPQHF.

This clone was counted only a few times. The chain uses TRBV2 and TRBJ2-2; D unclear. The CDR3 totals 13 residues. The V end was cut by 5 bases, the J end by 1 base, with 5 bases between. Looked up from germline, CDR1 is SNHLY and CDR2 is FYNNEI. CDR3 nucleotide sequence: TGTGCCAGCAGTTCAGTGAACACCGGGGAGCTGTTTTTT. It encodes CASSSVNTGELFF.

The rearrangement joins TRBV6-5 to TRBJ2-7, with TRBD1 identical over 10 bases. The CDR3 contains 16 residues. Per germline, CDR1 MNHEY and CDR2 SVGAGI. Trimming cost V 0 bases and J 5 bases; bases outside gene matches: 7. In DNA, the CDR3 is TGTGCCAGCAGTTACTCGTACGCCGGGACAGGGGACGAGCAGTACTTC. Its protein is CASSYSYAGTGDEQYF.

In its sample, this clone was seen once. An end of the junction differs from the germline gene, which may be a read error. The J gene is TRBJ2-3, the V gene TRBV6-5; D is undetermined. The CDR3 consists of 12 residues. The V gene's germline CDR1 is MNHEY and CDR2 SVGAGI. CDR3 loop: CTSSLDTDTQYF. CDR3 nucleotides: TGTACCAGCAGCTTAGACACAGATACGCAGTATTTT.

This clone appeared a single time. The chain employs TRBV2 and TRBJ2-5; 8 nucleotides match TRBD2. Trimming took 1 base from V and 2 from J; bases not matched to a gene: 6. Germline V gene lookup returns CDR1 SNHLY and CDR2 FYNNEI. This CDR3 is built from 16 residues. The CDR3 loop is CASSEVVAGIQETQYF. In DNA form, the CDR3 reads TGTGCCAGCAGTGAAGTCGTAGCGGGGATACAAGAGACCCAGTACTTC.

V is TRBV7-2 and J is TRBJ2-2, with D maybe TRBD1 (6 bases). With 5 bases removed from V and 6 bases from J, the gap between germline ends came to 16 bases. There are 15 residues in the CDR3. CDR1 is SGHTA and CDR2 is FQGNSA in the germline V gene. As DNA, the CDR3 is TGTGCCAGCAGCCCTAGGGGGTCGTTCGCCGGGGAGCTGTTTTTT. This encodes CASSPRGSFAGELFF.

The chain couples TRBV5-1 to TRBJ1-5, with 9 bases aligning to TRBD1. Germline V CDR1 and CDR2: SGHRS, YFSETQ. The CDR3 is made up of 15 amino acids. The junction had 6 bases not matched to a gene; V was cut back by 4 bases and J by 4 bases. In DNA form, the CDR3 reads TGCGCCAGCAGCCCGACAGGGGGTGGGAATCAGCCCCAGCATTTT. It codes for CASSPTGGGNQPQHF.

This sequence joins TRBV7-6 and TRBJ1-1; 7 bases fit TRBD1. The CDR3 loop spans 16 amino acids. The trim removed 5 bases at V and 1 base at J, leaving 10 bases unmatched. Germline V gene data show CDR1 as SGHVS and CDR2 as FNYEAQ. The CDR3 reads CASSVLGQETNTEAFF. The CDR3 DNA reads TGTGCCAGCAGCGTCCTCGGACAGGAGACGAACACTGAAGCTTTCTTT.

This clone was seen a few times. This chain joins TRBV7-8 and TRBJ1-4, with D tentatively TRBD1 (5 bases). CDR1 is SGHVS, CDR2 FQNEAQ, per germline. The V gene lost 5 bases and the J gene lost 11 bases, with 24 bases spanning the gap. There are 16 residues in the CDR3. CDR3 region: CASSRARALTSGKLFF. The CDR3, as DNA: TGTGCCAGCAGCCGCGCCAGGGCCCTCACGAGTGGGAAACTGTTTTTT.

The CDR3 DNA is TGTGCCGCAGGCAGGGTGAACACTGAAGCTTTCTTT. Translation: CAAGRVNTEAFF. The chain recombines TRBV28 with TRBJ1-1, with a weak D call TRBD1 (5 bases). Germline V gives CDR1 MDHEN, CDR2 SYDVKM. CDR3 length: 12 amino acids. The V gene lost 11 bases and the J gene lost 0 bases, with 10 bases spanning the gap.

This clone was picked up a small number of times. The gene calls are TRBV27 and TRBJ2-7; 9 positions agree with TRBD2. The CDR3 consists of 16 residues. V was pared by 2 bases and J by 0 bases, with 5 bases of the junction left unmatched. Germline CDR1 reads MNHEY; CDR2 reads SMNVEV (reference sequence). DNA of the CDR3: TGTGCCAGCAGTTTACGAAGCGGGGGGCTCTCCTACGAGCAGTACTTC. This translates into CASSLRSGGLSYEQYF.

The J gene is TRBJ1-2, the V gene TRBV19, with a possible D match to TRBD1 (5 bases). V was shortened by 6 bases and J by 2 bases, with 19 bases between the two germline ends. The germline V gene encodes CDR1 LNHDA and CDR2 SQIVND (reference sequence). This CDR3 is built from 16 residues. CDR3 protein: CASRSAGSMGNYGYTF. DNA of the CDR3: TGTGCCAGTAGATCGGCAGGGTCGATGGGGAACTATGGCTACACCTTC.

V is TRBV5-1 and J is TRBJ2-1, with a possible D match to TRBD1 (5 bases). The CDR3 runs to 17 residues. Germline values: CDR1 SGHRS, CDR2 YFSETQ. V dropped 2 bases and J dropped 0 bases, with 15 bases sitting between them. CDR3 DNA: TGCGCCAGCAGCTTCCTCCAGGGCTCTCGCTCCTACAATGAGCAGTTCTTC. This sequence encodes CASSFLQGSRSYNEQFF.

The gene calls are TRBV30 and TRBJ1-2, with unresolved D. V gave up 8 bases and J gave up 0 bases, with 10 bases separating them. The germline V gene encodes CDR1 GTSNPN and CDR2 SVGIG (reference sequence). The CDR3 totals 12 residues. The chain's CDR3 is CARKLTNYGYTF. DNA of the CDR3: TGTGCCCGAAAACTTACTAACTATGGCTACACCTTC.

The chain joins TRBV28 to TRBJ2-7; 8 bases line up with TRBD2. Per germline, CDR1 MDHEN and CDR2 SYDVKM. The CDR3 loop spans 15 amino acids. V trimming: 6 bases; J trimming: 4 bases; junction bases outside the gene matches: 11. In DNA, the CDR3 is TGTGCCAGCAGGACCGGGGGGGCCGCCGGGTACGAGCAGTACTTC. It yields the protein CASRTGGAAGYEQYF.

This clone was counted only a few times. This rearrangement joins TRBV10-1 to TRBJ2-7; a weak D match, TRBD2 (5 bases). Looked up from germline, CDR1 is WNHNN and CDR2 is SYGVQD (reference sequence). CDR3 length: 14 residues. V was trimmed by 0 bases and J by 0 bases, leaving 6 bases between them. The CDR3 DNA sequence: TGCGCCAGCAGTGAGTCCCGGGGCTCCTACGAGCAGTACTTC. This translates into CASSESRGSYEQYF.

V usage is TRBV19 and J usage is TRBJ2-1, with TRBD1 matching over 9 bases. V shed 5 bases and J 3 bases; nucleotides not matched to a gene: 2. CDR1 is LNHDA, CDR2 SQIVND, per germline (reference sequence). This CDR3 has 14 residues. The CDR3 region is CASSDRGYYNEQFF. For the CDR3, the DNA is TGTGCCAGTAGTGACAGGGGGTACTACAATGAGCAGTTCTTC. Together with reference TRBV19 and TRBJ2-1, the CDR3 gives the full variable domain: DGGITQSPKYLFRKEGQNVTLSCEQNLNHDAMYWYRQDPGQGLRLIYYSQIVNDFQKGDIAEGYSVSREKKESFPLTVTSAQKNPTAFYLCASSDRGYYNEQFFGPGTRLTVL.

This clone was observed once. CDR3 loop: CASRGGVGSYEQYF. In nucleotides, the CDR3 is TGTGCCAGCAGGGGGGGTGTGGGGTCCTACGAGCAGTACTTC. The V call is TRBV27, the J call TRBJ2-7; maybe TRBD2 (6 bases). V lost 6 bases, J lost 1 base, and 13 bases lay in between. Germline assignment: CDR1 MNHEY and CDR2 SMNVEV (reference sequence). This CDR3 is 14 amino acids long.